This record covers a single T cell receptor beta chain. This sample was included in a study of beta chain features in type 1 diabetes. Germline V gene lookup returns CDR1 SEHNR and CDR2 FQNEAQ (reference sequence). The CDR3 is made up of 17 amino acids. V lost 5 bases, J lost 1 base, and 19 bases lay in between. cDNA synthesis used the whole RNA isolate, giving expressed TCRB sequences. Sequencing was performed with immunoSEQ multiplex PCR; in TCRdb, only in-frame clones are kept and a portion is missing. The sample has about 620,000 clones, 15% to 17% seen once. The sequence was collected from a man between 18 and 29 years old in good health. Sequenced: naive CD4+ T cells from blood. The gene calls are TRBV7-9 and TRBJ2-3; D is perhaps TRBD1 (5 bases). The CDR3 region is CASSPIQQGLGTDTQYF. CDR3 nucleotide sequence: TGTGCCAGCAGCCCTATACAGCAGGGATTGGGCACAGATACGCAGTATTTT.